This T cell receptor beta chain was documented in a study of graft-versus-host responses after intestinal transplantation. As for this clone: Its antigen remains unidentified.

Findings of the study overall: The study found high graft-versus-host to host-versus-graft clonal ratios in allografts of patients with graft-donor T cell macrochimerism.

TCRdb's copy holds only in-frame clones and misses some; the assay was immunoSEQ multiplex PCR. The data show tens of thousands of clones, with around 93% seen just once and 1.5% to 2% held by the top ten. CDR3 length: 14 amino acids. Trimming shortened V by 0 bases and J by 1 base, and 7 bases separated the two germline ends. The germline V gene encodes CDR1 SGDLS and CDR2 YYNGEE. The clonotype was recovered from a human donor who received an intestinal transplant. This material consisted of unstimulated CD8+ T cells sorted from spleen or lymph node cells, taken before intestinal transplant. The chain recombines TRBV9 with TRBJ1-1; no clear D gene. CDR3: CASSVVQPNTEAFF. In DNA, the CDR3 is TGTGCCAGCAGCGTAGTACAGCCGAACACTGAAGCTTTCTTT. Based on the CDR3 plus reference TRBV9 and TRBJ1-1, the full variable domain is DSGVTQTPKHLITATGQRVTLRCSPRSGDLSVYWYQQSLDQGLQFLIQYYNGEERAKGNILERFSAQQFPDLHSELNLSSLELGDSALYFCASSVVQPNTEAFFGQGTRLTVV.